This T cell receptor beta chain was sequenced for a study of cytomegalovirus exposure and HLA in healthy donors. Whole-study findings and limits: V segments that were indistinguishable, TRBV6-2 and TRBV6-3 among them, were omitted from analysis. Among immune exposure information, only CMV serostatus was available.

CDR3 length equals 13 residues. Germline CDR1 MNHNY, CDR2 SVGAGI (reference sequence). V was clipped by 5 bases and J by 2 bases, with 10 bases between them. On this clone: Its antigen remains unknown.

The PCR used 60 Vbeta and 13 Jbeta primers. TCRdb's table, derived via immunoSEQ multiplex PCR, lists solely in-frame clones and lacks some. Counted here are 150,000 or so clones, about 77% occurring once; the ten biggest clones make up 1.3%. The chain carries TRBV6-6 and TRBJ2-7, with TRBD1 as a possible D gene (5 bases). The sequence came from a man aged 25-40 years in good health and CMV-seronegative. The sample comprised PBMCs. The CDR3 region has the DNA TGTGCCAGCAGTCTGACAGCTACCTACGAGCAGTACTTC. This encodes CASSLTATYEQYF.